This T cell receptor (beta chain) emerged from a study of blood T cells in healthy people across ages. Study findings and constraints: Strong correlation linked observed beta diversity and percent naive T cells.

The second PCR ran about 6 to 11 cycles with a sample-barcoded 5' primer and J-beta primers. The authors tagged each cDNA molecule using a template-switch adaptor with 12 random nucleotides. TCRdb itself ran the 5' RACE reads through MiXCR, one entry per CDR3 protein. In the table there are about 1.4 million distinct CDR3 sequences, roughly 59% of which are singletons. Donor samples were obtained from healthy Caucasian individuals from Russia, aged about 6 to 100. Peripheral blood, about 10 milliliters per donor, was collected. This CDR3 comprises 15 residues. Germline V gene sequence: CDR1 DFQATT, CDR2 SNEGSKA (reference sequence). Trimming stripped 0 bases from V and 6 bases from J, with 18 bases between. In regard to this clonotype: Antigen: not known.

Sequencing was performed on blood. This clonotype was sampled from a man younger than 35 in good health. This chain links TRBV20-1 with TRBJ2-7; weak D call: TRBD2 (6 bases). This CDR3 reads CSARDRQGGDGEQYF. The CDR3 nucleotides read TGCAGTGCTAGAGATCGGCAGGGCGGGGATGGCGAGCAGTACTTC.